This T cell receptor beta chain came from a study of T cell responses to AZD1222 COVID-19 vaccine. Findings of the study overall: Donors were mostly white British, more females; clonal diversity possibly underestimated. Increased Spike-specific TCR breadth and depth were observed after two AZD1222 doses.

Only in-frame clones appear in the TCRdb table, and some are missing; sequencing was by immunoSEQ multiplex PCR. Altogether 100,000 to 120,000 clones are present, approximately 90% being singletons, with the ten largest covering 15%. With regard to this clone: Its antigen is not known.

The source material was peripheral blood, sampled 28 days after the second AZD1222 dose. This TCR was recovered from an adult who received the AZD1222 COVID-19 vaccine.

The CDR3, as DNA: TGTGCCAGCAGTCCCGGGACAGGGGGCTGGAACACTGAAGCTTTCTTT. Its translation is CASSPGTGGWNTEAFF. The chain links TRBV2 to TRBJ1-1, with 12 bases identical to TRBD1. This CDR3 is 16 amino acids long. Germline-derived CDR1 and CDR2 are SNHLY and FYNNEI. V trimming: 5 bases; J trimming: 1 base; junction bases outside the gene matches: 5.